The 20 T cell receptor beta chains reported below all come from one sample, sequenced in a study of T cells after yellow fever vaccination. TCRdb itself ran the 5' RACE reads through MiXCR, one entry per CDR3 protein. This table has hundreds of thousands of distinct CDR3 sequences, roughly 12% appearing once. Source: PBMCs, taken on the day of the yellow fever booster vaccination. The receptors here all came from a man between 25 and 39 years old who received the YFV17D yellow fever vaccine.

The chain has TRBV7-9 and TRBJ2-2; D gene unclear. This CDR3 contains 16 residues. Germline CDR1 and CDR2: SEHNR and FQNEAQ (reference sequence). V lost 3 bases to trimming and J lost 6 bases, with 17 bases between them. The CDR3 spells CASSFIPPGKPGELFF. CDR3 nucleotides: TGTGCCAGCAGCTTTATCCCACCGGGCAAACCCGGGGAGCTGTTTTTT.

The chain couples TRBV7-9 to TRBJ2-6, with unresolved D. The CDR3 length is 12 residues. Germline V gene sequence: CDR1 SEHNR, CDR2 FQNEAQ (reference sequence). Trimming pared 8 bases from V and 3 bases from J, leaving 5 bases between. The CDR3 protein is CASDFGANVLTF. CDR3 sequence (DNA): TGTGCCAGCGACTTTGGGGCCAACGTCCTGACTTTC.

CDR3 sequence reads: CASSYMAGTSKQYF. CDR3 DNA: TGTGCCAGCAGTTACATGGCGGGAACGTCGAAGCAGTACTTC. The V gene is TRBV6-5, the J gene TRBJ2-7, with D maybe TRBD2 (6 bases). CDR3 length: 14 residues. The ends were cut back, 2 bases at V and 8 bases at J, with 16 bases in the middle. CDR1 and CDR2 from the germline V gene are MNHEY and SVGAGI.

The chain uses TRBV29-1 and TRBJ2-1; TRBD2 agrees at 14 bases. This CDR3 spans 13 amino acids. J was trimmed by 8 bases and V by 7 bases; bases with no gene match: 4. Germline-derived CDR1 and CDR2 are SQVTM and ANQGSEA. CDR3 nucleotides: TGCAGCGCTAGACTAGCGGGAGGGGATGAGCAGTTCTTC. This translates into CSARLAGGDEQFF.

A note on this clonotype: The junction does not match germline at one end; this may be a read error. This sequence joins TRBV20-1 and TRBJ2-7; 8 bases map to TRBD2. CDR1 and CDR2 from the germline V gene are DFQATT and SNEGSKA (reference sequence). CDR3 length equals 16 residues. The CDR3 reads CCASFMTGGPIHEQYF. The CDR3 DNA is TGCTGTGCTAGTTTTATGACGGGAGGGCCGATACACGAGCAGTACTTC.

As concerns this clonotype: The junction shows a germline mismatch at one end, possibly a read error. This chain uses TRBV29-1 with TRBJ2-1; D remains ambiguous. The CDR3 is made up of 12 amino acids. CDR1 is SQVTM, CDR2 ANQGSEA, per germline. CDR3 residues: CSVGSSYNDQFF. The CDR3 DNA follows: TGCAGCGTTGGGAGCTCCTACAATGATCAGTTCTTC.

The V call is TRBV5-4, the J call TRBJ2-1; no clear D. This CDR3 contains 13 residues. V lost 5 bases and J lost 10, with 16 bases in between. Germline V gene sequence: CDR1 SGHNT, CDR2 YYREEE (reference sequence). This CDR3 is CASRPRPEGEQFF. The CDR3 nucleotides read TGTGCCAGCAGACCGAGACCAGAAGGCGAGCAGTTCTTC.

Only a few counts were recorded for this clonotype. The chain has TRBV6-1 and TRBJ2-7, with D perhaps TRBD2 (6 bases). V shed 11 bases and J shed 5 bases, with 19 bases lying between them. Germline V gives CDR1 MNHNS, CDR2 SASEGT. The CDR3 is 13 residues long. The CDR3 nucleotides read TGTGCCGCAGGCGGGGAGAAGTACGACGAGCAGTACTTC. It yields the protein CAAGGEKYDEQYF.

This chain links TRBV18 with TRBJ2-7; 9 nucleotides line up with TRBD2. The CDR3 spans 16 residues. Trimming at V came to 3 bases and at J to 0 bases, leaving 6 bases not matched to a gene. Germline CDR1 is KGHSH and CDR2 is LQKENI. CDR3 in amino acids: CASSPARSGSSYEQYF. CDR3 nucleotides: TGTGCCAGCTCACCGGCCCGTAGCGGGAGCTCCTACGAGCAGTACTTC.

The CDR3 here is CASSPEGTSAKNIQYF. The CDR3 DNA reads as TGTGCCAGCAGCCCAGAGGGGACTAGTGCCAAAAACATTCAGTACTTC. This chain uses TRBV7-2 with TRBJ2-4; TRBD2 agrees at 8 bases. Germline CDR1 is SGHTA and CDR2 is FQGNSA. This CDR3 spans 16 amino acids. Trimming removed 5 bases from V and 1 base from J; junction bases left unmatched: 7. The full variable domain, with the rest looked up from reference TRBV7-2 and TRBJ2-4, is GAGVSQSPSNKVTEKGKDVELRCDPISGHTALYWYRQSLGQGLEFLIYFQGNSAPDKSGLPSDRFSAERTGGSVSTLTIQRTQQEDSAVYLCASSPEGTSAKNIQYFGAGTRLSVL.

The chain uses TRBV4-1 and TRBJ2-1; 10 nucleotides agree with TRBD2. Trimming took 0 bases from V and 2 from J; bases not matched to a gene: 4. This CDR3 comprises 17 residues. CDR1 is MGHRA and CDR2 is YSYEKL in the germline V gene. The CDR3 loop reads CASSQEGGTSAYNEQFF. The CDR3 region has the DNA TGCGCCAGCAGCCAAGAGGGAGGGACTAGCGCCTACAATGAGCAGTTCTTC.

This clonotype was observed at least ten times. V gene TRBV12-3 or TRBV12-4 combines with J gene TRBJ2-7, with 9 bases lining up with TRBD2. The CDR3 totals 14 residues. Germline trimming cut 6 bases from V and 3 bases from J; bases unmatched to any gene: 6. The CDR3 region has the DNA TGTGCCAGCAGGCGGGAGGGCCAGAACTACGAGCAGTACTTC. Protein sequence: CASRREGQNYEQYF.

This clonotype has at least ten counts. V is TRBV5-1 and J is TRBJ2-5; no clear D gene. The V gene lost 5 bases and the J gene lost 2 bases, with 10 bases spanning the gap. The CDR3 sequence is 13 residues long. CDR1 and CDR2 from the germline V gene are SGHRS and YFSETQ. CDR3 in DNA: TGCGCCAGCAGTGATCCAGGACAAGAGACCCAGTACTTC. It yields the protein CASSDPGQETQYF.

The rearrangement links TRBV13 to TRBJ2-1; a weak D match, TRBD2 (6 bases). V was trimmed by 5 bases and J by 15 bases, leaving 20 bases between them. Germline V gene sequence: CDR1 PRHDT, CDR2 FYEKMQ (reference sequence). The CDR3 covers 13 residues. The CDR3 loop is CASSPPGGNSPFF. CDR3 bases: TGTGCCAGCAGCCCTCCCGGGGGTAATTCGCCGTTCTTC.

This chain joins TRBV14 and TRBJ2-7; D remains ambiguous. Trimming left V 1 base short and J 8 bases short, with 9 bases between. The CDR3 totals 12 residues. Germline CDR1 and CDR2: SGHDN and FVKESK. CDR3 in DNA: TGTGCCAGCAGCCAAGTAGGCGAGAAGCAGTACTTC. Translated: CASSQVGEKQYF.

CDR3 region: CSAGRQDDAEAFF. CDR3 nucleotides: TGCAGTGCCGGACGGCAGGACGATGCTGAAGCTTTCTTT. The chain recombines TRBV20-1 with TRBJ1-1; D ambiguous. Germline V lookup: CDR1 DFQATT, CDR2 SNEGSKA (reference sequence). Trimming took 6 bases from V and 6 from J, leaving 17 bases between them. The CDR3 is 13 residues long.

This clonotype has only a few counts. For the CDR3, the DNA is TGTGCCAGCAGTGGGTACAGGGAGAACACCGGGGAGCTGTTTTTT. Translation gives CASSGYRENTGELFF. V gene TRBV6-1 combines with J gene TRBJ2-2; possible D gene TRBD1, 6 bases. V lost 4 bases and J lost 1, with 10 bases in between. CDR1 and CDR2 from the germline V gene are MNHNS and SASEGT. This CDR3 has 15 residues.

This clonotype was observed a few times. The chain has TRBV29-1 and TRBJ2-1; no clear D. Germline values: CDR1 SQVTM, CDR2 ANQGSEA. Trimming took 3 bases from V and 5 from J, leaving 11 bases between them. The length of the CDR3 is 13 residues. Here the CDR3 reads CSVDVVANNEQFF. The CDR3 nucleotides read TGCAGCGTTGACGTAGTAGCAAACAATGAGCAGTTCTTC.

This clonotype was counted once. The chain recombines TRBV18 with TRBJ2-5; D is perhaps TRBD2 (6 bases). Germline values: CDR1 KGHSH, CDR2 LQKENI. The CDR3 runs 13 residues. V was shortened by 5 bases and J by 5 bases, with 12 bases between the two germline ends. The CDR3 nucleotides read TGTGCCAGCTCAAGCGACGCGGGGGAGACCCAGTACTTC. Its translation is CASSSDAGETQYF.

The chain joins TRBV3-1 to TRBJ2-7; 8 bases are shared with TRBD1. After removal of 0 bases from V and 4 bases from J, the junction contained 5 bases not matched to a gene. In germline, CDR1 is LGHDT, CDR2 YNNKEL (reference sequence). This CDR3 is built from 15 residues. The CDR3 nucleotides are TGTGCCAGCAGCCAAGAGGCAGGGGGCGAATACGAGCAGTACTTC. It encodes CASSQEAGGEYEQYF.